The 5 T cell receptor beta chains presented below share a single source sample, sequenced in a study of blood T cell repertoires in COVID-19. Libraries were prepared by immunoSEQ multiplex PCR; TCRdb keeps only in-frame clonotypes and omits some of them. This table holds some 200,000 clones, around 82% found once. Sequenced sample: peripheral blood. These receptors came from an older woman with acute or convalescent COVID-19.

As to this clone: Other DNA sequences in this sample translate to the same CDR3. V is TRBV24-1 and J is TRBJ2-3, with TRBD1 matching 10 bases. V dropped 4 bases and J dropped 1; count of bases not matched to a gene: 4. From germline, CDR1 is KGHDR and CDR2 SFDVKD. This CDR3 region has 16 residues. CDR3 sequence reads: CATSDPGTGGTDTQYF. The CDR3 bases are TGTGCCACCAGTGACCCCGGGACAGGGGGCACAGATACGCAGTATTTT.

This clone was picked up one time. The genes are TRBV7-9 and TRBJ2-2, with TRBD1 matching 9 bases. The CDR3 extends over 16 amino acids. V gave up 4 bases and J gave up 2 bases; unmatched junction bases: 5. The V gene's germline CDR1 is SEHNR and CDR2 FQNEAQ (reference sequence). The CDR3 nucleotides read TGTGCCAGCAGCTATCCGACAGGGGGTAACACCGGGGAGCTGTTTTTT. This codes for CASSYPTGGNTGELFF. Based on the CDR3 plus reference TRBV7-9 and TRBJ2-2, the full variable domain is DTGVSQNPRHKITKRGQNVTFRCDPISEHNRLYWYRQTLGQGPEFLTYFQNEAQLEKSRLLSDRFSAERPKGSFSTLEIQRTEQGDSAMYLCASSYPTGGNTGELFFGEGSRLTVL.

J is TRBJ2-1 and V is TRBV7-9, with a tentative D call TRBD2 (6 bases). CDR3 length: 13 residues. Germline values: CDR1 SEHNR, CDR2 FQNEAQ (reference sequence). Trimming stripped 6 bases from V and 9 bases from J, with 15 bases between. The CDR3 spells CASRSSGPSEQFF. CDR3 nucleotide sequence: TGTGCCAGCAGGTCCAGCGGGCCGAGTGAGCAGTTCTTC. Using reference TRBV7-9 and TRBJ2-1 for the parts outside the CDR3, the full variable domain is DTGVSQNPRHKITKRGQNVTFRCDPISEHNRLYWYRQTLGQGPEFLTYFQNEAQLEKSRLLSDRFSAERPKGSFSTLEIQRTEQGDSAMYLCASRSSGPSEQFFGPGTRLTVL.

The rearrangement uses TRBV30 and TRBJ1-1, with D unresolved. V was pared by 3 bases and J by 2 bases, with 10 bases between. Per germline, CDR1 GTSNPN and CDR2 SVGIG (reference sequence). This CDR3 comprises 13 residues. The CDR3, as DNA: TGTGCCTGGAGGTACAGCAGCAACACTGAAGCTTTCTTT. Amino acid sequence: CAWRYSSNTEAFF.

J is TRBJ1-5 and V is TRBV7-9, with D perhaps TRBD1 (6 bases). Germline-derived CDR1 and CDR2 are SEHNR and FQNEAQ (reference sequence). This CDR3 is built from 14 residues. V lost 2 bases, J lost 5 bases, and 10 bases lay in between. The CDR3 loop is CASSLKGGDQPQHF. The DNA for the CDR3 is TGTGCCAGCAGCTTAAAAGGGGGGGATCAGCCCCAGCATTTT.